This note documents a single T cell receptor (beta chain) sequence. The record originates from a study of blood T cell repertoires in COVID-19. Authors' processing steps: Estimates of nucleated cell counts were drawn from the amplification of reference gene primers. Assay used: immunoSEQ multiplex PCR; TCRdb lists only in-frame clones, some missing. V and J calls and clone size are those listed in that table; D and trimming were worked out from the DNA. Of fewer than 75,000 clones listed, roughly 84% are singletons. The CDR3 runs 14 residues. Germline CDR1 and CDR2: MGHRA and YSYEKL. Trimming shortened V by 4 bases and J by 4 bases, and 13 bases separated the two germline ends.

What was sequenced was peripheral blood. This sequence was found in a man aged 45 to 65 with active COVID-19. J is TRBJ1-2 and V is TRBV4-1; no definite D call. The CDR3 loop is CASSPTKGSYGYTF. CDR3 sequence (DNA): TGCGCCAGCAGCCCCACTAAAGGTTCCTATGGCTACACCTTC.